This T cell receptor (beta chain) was profiled in a study of T cell changes during pregnancy in multiple sclerosis. The data were produced by immunoSEQ multiplex PCR, yet TCRdb's version contains in-frame clones alone and is incomplete. The sample shows about 36,000 clones, more than 70% of them seen only once. Germline V gives CDR1 KGHSH, CDR2 LQKENI. V gave up 5 bases and J gave up 4 bases; unmatched junction bases: 5. CDR3 size: 14 residues. The sequenced sample was CD4+ T cells from peripheral blood mononuclear cells, obtained in the first trimester of pregnancy. The V gene is TRBV18, the J gene TRBJ1-5; 7 bases agree with TRBD1. The clonotype was recovered from a female donor with multiple sclerosis, enrolled in a pregnancy study. CDR3 sequence: CASSAAGGNQPQHF. CDR3 coding DNA: TGTGCCAGCTCAGCCGCAGGGGGAAATCAGCCCCAGCATTTT.